Following are 17 T cell receptor beta chains from one sample sequenced in a study of blood T cell repertoires in COVID-19. Sequencing used immunoSEQ multiplex PCR; TCRdb keeps in-frame clones, though not all of them. The table lists 200,000 to 300,000 clones, roughly 76% of them singletons, with 7.5% to 8% in the top ten. Sequenced material: peripheral blood. These receptors all stem from a woman at least 80 years old with COVID-19, enrolled during active disease.

The chain carries TRBV5-1 and TRBJ2-1; 11 nucleotides line up with TRBD2. The ends lost 0 bases at V and 0 bases at J; junction bases unmatched: 11. CDR1 and CDR2 from the germline V gene are SGHRS and YFSETQ. The CDR3 extends over 20 amino acids. CDR3 nucleotides: TGCGCCAGCAGCTTGGGACTAGCGGGAATCCGGTCTGGCTCCTACAATGAGCAGTTCTTC. Translation: CASSLGLAGIRSGSYNEQFF. The entire variable domain, with the rest obtained from reference TRBV5-1 and TRBJ2-1, is as follows: KAGVTQTPRYLIKTRGQQVTLSCSPISGHRSVSWYQQTPGQGLQFLFEYFSETQRNKGNFPGRFSGRQFSNSRSEMNVSTLELGDSALYLCASSLGLAGIRSGSYNEQFFGPGTRLTVL.

The chain has TRBV9 and TRBJ2-1; TRBD2 matches 12 bases. The CDR3 covers 15 residues. The germline gives CDR1 SGDLS, CDR2 YYNGEE. V lost 3 bases and J lost 9; bases outside the gene matches: 7. Here the CDR3 reads CASSGASGGAGEQFF. In DNA form, the CDR3 reads TGTGCCAGCAGCGGGGCTAGCGGGGGGGCTGGTGAGCAGTTCTTC.

This clone was picked up one time. In DNA, the CDR3 is TGTGCCAGCAGCCCTGGAACGGGGATTCAAGGGGCCAACGTCCTGACTTTC. As protein: CASSPGTGIQGANVLTF. V and J are TRBV2 and TRBJ2-6; a weak D match, TRBD2 (5 bases). Trimming took off 6 bases at V and 4 bases at J, with 19 bases between the two ends. CDR1 and CDR2 from the germline V gene are SNHLY and FYNNEI. The CDR3 is made up of 17 amino acids.

This clone was counted once. The rearrangement links TRBV2 to TRBJ1-6; TRBD1 agrees at 9 bases. V lost 8 bases and J lost 7; bases outside the gene matches: 15. This CDR3 spans 17 amino acids. Germline assignment: CDR1 SNHLY and CDR2 FYNNEI. The CDR3 sequence is CASGTSTGGLKNSPLHF. In DNA form, the CDR3 reads TGTGCCAGCGGGACGAGTACAGGGGGCTTGAAGAATTCACCCCTCCACTTT.

This clone was seen more than once but under ten times. The chain is built from TRBV18 and TRBJ1-1, with TRBD1 as a possible D gene (6 bases). Trimming removed 5 bases at V and 4 bases at J, with 8 bases between. The CDR3 sequence is 12 residues long. Germline CDR1 is KGHSH and CDR2 is LQKENI. CDR3 amino acids: CASSDRITEAFF. Written as DNA, the CDR3 is TGTGCCAGCTCAGACAGGATCACTGAAGCTTTCTTT.

V and J are TRBV7-6 and TRBJ2-1; 11 nucleotides match TRBD1. This CDR3 spans 19 amino acids. Germline-derived CDR1 and CDR2 are SGHVS and FNYEAQ. The J segment lost 0 bases and the V segment lost 3 bases, leaving 10 bases of the junction unmatched. The chain's CDR3 is CASSLRGQGAIGSYNEQFF. The CDR3 nucleotides read TGTGCCAGCAGCTTGCGCGGACAGGGGGCTATCGGCTCCTACAATGAGCAGTTCTTC.

The chain combines TRBV5-1 with TRBJ2-3; the D gene is possibly TRBD2 (6 bases). This CDR3 contains 15 residues. CDR1 and CDR2 from the germline V gene are SGHRS and YFSETQ. V was shortened by 2 bases and J by 5 bases, with 15 bases between the two germline ends. In nucleotides, the CDR3 is TGCGCCAGCAGCTTCGGACTACCGATCAGAGATACGCAGTATTTT. Protein: CASSFGLPIRDTQYF.

V is TRBV6-1 and J is TRBJ2-1; a possible D gene is TRBD1 (5 bases). There are 10 residues in the CDR3. Trimming cost V 2 bases and J 15 bases, with 8 bases left between them. Germline assignment: CDR1 MNHNS and CDR2 SASEGT. The CDR3 DNA is TGTGCCAGCAGTGAAAGACAGCCGTTCTTC. It translates to CASSERQPFF.

V is TRBV28 and J is TRBJ2-7, with a tentative D call TRBD2 (7 bases). Germline V lookup: CDR1 MDHEN, CDR2 SYDVKM. V was shortened by 10 bases and J by 7 bases, with 17 bases between the two germline ends. This CDR3 has 12 residues. The CDR3 loop is CATKGGVGEQYF. The CDR3 coding sequence is TGTGCCACGAAAGGGGGGGTGGGAGAGCAGTACTTC.

The CDR3 loop reads CASSIARGFDGYTF. For the CDR3, the DNA is TGTGCCAGTAGTATAGCCAGGGGTTTCGATGGCTACACCTTC. This chain links TRBV19 with TRBJ1-2; D perhaps matches TRBD1 (6 bases). Per the germline V gene, CDR1 is LNHDA and CDR2 is SQIVND (reference sequence). Trimming cost V 1 base and J 6 bases, with 12 bases left between them. This CDR3 has 14 amino acids.

The chain carries TRBV7-9 and TRBJ2-1, with 8 bases identical to TRBD2. CDR3 length: 16 residues. The junction had 9 bases not matched to a gene; V was cut back by 5 bases and J by 3 bases. The germline CDR1 and CDR2 sequences are SEHNR and FQNEAQ (reference sequence). In DNA, the CDR3 is TGTGCCAGCAGCACCCAAGCGGGAGTGGGCTACAATGAGCAGTTCTTC. Its protein product is CASSTQAGVGYNEQFF.

V is TRBV5-8 and J is TRBJ1-6; D is ambiguous. Between the trimmed V and J ends, which lost 2 bases and 5 bases, there was a span of 11 bases. Germline-derived CDR1 and CDR2 are SGHTS and YDEGEE. The CDR3 has 15 residues. The CDR3 DNA reads TGTGCCAGCAGCTTTCGCGGTCTCAATAATTCACCCCTCCACTTT. Residues: CASSFRGLNNSPLHF.

This chain uses TRBV6-5 with TRBJ1-1, with 8 bases fitting TRBD1. This CDR3 is 14 amino acids long. V gave up 4 bases and J gave up 10 bases; unmatched junction bases: 11. Germline loops: CDR1 MNHEY, CDR2 SVGAGI. CDR3 nucleotides: TGTGCCAGCAGTTCGCGGACAGGGCGAAGGAGAGCTTTCTTT. Its translation: CASSSRTGRRRAFF.

V usage is TRBV19 and J usage is TRBJ2-6; TRBD2 matches 7 bases. Trimming cost V 7 bases and J 2 bases; bases outside gene matches: 8. Germline CDR1 LNHDA, CDR2 SQIVND (reference sequence). This CDR3 has 16 residues. The CDR3 here is CASTFGGRAGANVLTF. The CDR3 nucleotides read TGTGCCAGTACGTTCGGGGGGAGGGCTGGGGCCAACGTCCTGACTTTC. Using reference TRBV19 and TRBJ2-6 for the parts outside the CDR3, the full variable domain is DGGITQSPKYLFRKEGQNVTLSCEQNLNHDAMYWYRQDPGQGLRLIYYSQIVNDFQKGDIAEGYSVSREKKESFPLTVTSAQKNPTAFYLCASTFGGRAGANVLTFGAGSRLTVL.

V and J are TRBV24-1 and TRBJ2-2, with 9 nucleotides matching TRBD1. Germline V gives CDR1 KGHDR, CDR2 SFDVKD. The CDR3 runs 16 residues. Germline trimming cut 3 bases from V and 4 bases from J; bases unmatched to any gene: 5. CDR3 sequence: CATSDHRQGGTGELFF. The CDR3 DNA reads TGTGCCACCAGTGATCACCGACAGGGGGGCACCGGGGAGCTGTTTTTT.

The genes are TRBV5-1 and TRBJ1-1; tentative D call: TRBD1 (6 bases). Germline V CDR1 and CDR2: SGHRS, YFSETQ. The ends were cut back, 2 bases at V and 6 bases at J, with 14 bases in the middle. The CDR3 length is 14 residues. CDR3 coding DNA: TGCGCCAGCAGCTTATTAACAGGGACATCTGAAGCTTTCTTT. Encoded protein: CASSLLTGTSEAFF.

V usage is TRBV19 and J usage is TRBJ2-3, with 14 nucleotides matching TRBD2. V lost 5 bases, J lost 1 base, and 2 bases stayed unmatched. Germline lookup yields CDR1 LNHDA and CDR2 SQIVND (reference sequence). The CDR3 extends over 16 amino acids. CDR3 bases: TGTGCCAGTAGTCCGGGACTAGCGGGGGGCACAGATACGCAGTATTTT. It encodes CASSPGLAGGTDTQYF.